This TCR beta chain appears in the sequencing data of a study of blood T cell repertoires in COVID-19 (dated by TCRdb to between 2020 and 2021). About the study as a whole: The collaborator samples originated in the United States, Italy and Spain and spanned the acute and convalescent phases of COVID-19. The material from the prospective study consisted of cDNA or gDNA derived from T cells, B-cell-depleted T cells, or PBMCs. The repertoires were released in a freely available public database intended as a resource for research on the immune response to SARS-CoV-2. The sample metadata nearly always contained a de-identified subject ID, COVID-19 status, age in years and sex. The samples were drawn from two sources: the first 160 participants of the ongoing ImmuneRACE study, and about 1,300 subjects contributed by 6 global collaborators. Deeply sampled blood TCRbeta repertoires from subjects exposed to, actively infected with, or recovered from COVID-19 were included in the dataset. HLA class I and class II types, where available, came from metadata supplied by the sample provider rather than from assay-based typing.

CDR1 and CDR2 are drawn from the germline V gene (reference sequence): SGHAT, FQDESV. V is reduced by 3 bases and J by 6 bases, leaving a spacing of 9 bases between them. Measured from the cysteine to the phenylalanine, the CDR3 is 13 residues long. Of all the DNA, just the CDR3 is kept, 39 bases in frame from base 1. Participants in the prospective study were enrolled through a virtual design, were aged about 18 to 100 years, and lived in approximately 25 United States geographic areas. In the prospective study, participants were assigned to cohorts based on the clinical history participants reported in a screening survey and a study questionnaire. ImmuneRACE Cohort 3 recovered participants were defined by two consecutive negative NP/OP PCR tests, healthcare professional clearance, or symptom resolution. In the prospective study, whole blood, serum and a nasopharyngeal or oropharyngeal swab were collected from each participant by mobile phlebotomists. Participants in the prospective study had the option to provide additional blood draws and questionnaires over a roughly two-month period. Before DNA extraction, prospective study blood samples were shipped either frozen or at room temperature.

What the work shows at the level of the full study, not this receptor alone: How much clinical and demographic metadata was included differed by source and by participant, and the metadata was provided uncurated.

TCRbeta CDR3 regions were amplified from genomic DNA by means of the immunoSEQ Assay, a bias-controlled multiplex PCR. The published analysis was carried out like this. The number of nucleated cells in each sample was estimated by amplification of reference gene primers within the assay. To quantify the absolute abundance of each unique TCRbeta CDR3 rearrangement, sequence reads were collapsed and filtered. For each sample, productive Simpson clonality was calculated as the square root of Simpson's diversity index across productive rearrangements. TCRdb holds this immuneACCESS table with in-frame rearrangements only. Some clones are missing; in checked studies, unresolved V genes explain under half, and the rest has no known cause. The DNA gave D and trimming, while V, J and clone size come from that table. Present in this sample are 150,000 to 200,000 clones, around 80% of which were seen just once. In total, the top ten clones hold roughly 12% of the sample.

A note on this clone: It has no known antigen specificity. Within one base of it there is no much larger clone, and no base qualities were kept.

Material: PBMCs or T cells enriched from blood (not recorded which). The sequence joins TRBV11-1 to TRBJ2-1; TRBD2 is a possible D gene, resting on 6 matching bases. The clonotype comes from a man aged 45-65 years who had recovered from COVID-19. The nucleotide sequence reads TGTGCCAGCAGCTTGACTAGTTCCAATGAGCAGTTCTTC. The resulting protein is CASSLTSSNEQFF.